The clone carrying this T cell receptor (beta chain) has only a few counts. The data derive from a study of shared clonotypes between healthy human individuals. V lost 6 bases to trimming and J lost 1 base; unmatched junction nucleotides: 8. Germline lookup yields CDR1 SNHLY and CDR2 FYNNEI. The CDR3 totals 15 residues. Each sorted subset replicate got 200 ng genomic DNA, about 33,000 genomes. The table came from immunoSEQ multiplex PCR; TCRdb's copy has only in-frame clones and leaves some out. The profile shows more than 550,000 clones, just under 75% of them singletons. The sequenced sample was memory CD4+ T cells sorted from blood. Subset described: CD45RA-negative fraction. The origin of this receptor is a woman aged 25-40 years in good health. This chain joins TRBV2 and TRBJ1-1, with 7 bases identical to TRBD1. The CDR3: CASSPRTGRNTEAFF. The CDR3 coding sequence is TGTGCCAGCAGCCCTCGGACAGGACGGAACACTGAAGCTTTCTTT.